This T cell receptor beta chain was captured in a study of T cells in Graves' hyperthyroidism and ophthalmopathy. Amplification targeted TCR beta CDR3 regions from RNA transcripts. When the TCR CDR3 underwent first-round RT-PCR, the HTBI primer set was used. Each CDR3 protein gets one entry after TCRdb re-called the multiplex PCR reads with MiXCR. Counted here are a few hundred thousand distinct CDR3 sequences, approximately 14% occurring once; the ten biggest clones make up about 7%. Findings and caveats of the study: Most clonotypes expanded in thyroid above 0.001 were likewise present in blood.

Newly diagnosed hyperthyroidism patients aged 18 to 65 years had disease lasting under 2 months. The V end was cut by 6 bases, the J end by 0 bases, with 7 bases between. This CDR3 contains 13 residues. The germline V gene has CDR1 LGHNT and CDR2 FRNRAP. This clonotype was detected many times. No antigen is known for it. This chain uses TRBV12-5 with TRBJ2-3; no clear D. This clonotype originated in a woman aged 30 to 39 with Graves' hyperthyroidism. The specimen was blood. CDR3 in amino acids: CASGAASTDTQYF. CDR3 sequence (DNA): TGTGCTAGTGGGGCAGCTAGCACAGATACGCAGTATTTT.